This T cell receptor beta chain derives from a study of shared clonotypes between healthy human individuals. Study results and limitations: An effect of sequencing depth on clonotype sharing among donors was expected. Generally, estimated richness proved larger in naive subsets than it did in memory subsets.

The CDR3 has 15 amino acids. Germline V gene lookup returns CDR1 GTSNPN and CDR2 SVGIG (reference sequence). V trimming: 1 base; J trimming: 5 bases; junction bases outside the gene matches: 6. Running of the assay took place at deep level. Method: immunoSEQ multiplex PCR; TCRdb's copy keeps in-frame clones and lacks some. The data hold under 1,900,000 clones, with 98% observed a single time. With regard to this clone: Its antigen is still unknown.

This rearrangement joins TRBV30 to TRBJ2-2; TRBD1 matches at 8 bases. Specimen: naive CD4+ T cells sorted from blood. Indicated subset: CD45RA+ positively selected. The clonotype originates from a man aged 25-45 years in good health. The CDR3 DNA sequence: TGTGCCTGGAGTGGGAGGACAGGGTGGACCGGGGAGCTGTTTTTT. Its translation is CAWSGRTGWTGELFF.